This T cell receptor beta chain was recovered during a study of shared clonotypes between healthy human individuals. As regards this clone: Its antigen is unknown.

Assay: immunoSEQ multiplex PCR; the TCRdb copy retains only in-frame clones and omits some. The repertoire has about 470,000 clones, roughly three quarters of them found once; the top ten carry 13%. The study's findings and limits: An effect of sequencing depth on clonotype sharing among donors was expected. Donor scarcity curtailed the genetic and exposure-history diversity represented herein.

Sequenced material: PBMCs. The sequence derives from a woman aged 40 to 50 in good health. Some clones in this sample may be carry-over from other donors' samples.

The CDR3 DNA sequence: TGTGCCAGCAGCCCAAAGGGGACTAGGGGGGTCAATGAGCAGTTCTTC. Translating it yields CASSPKGTRGVNEQFF. The chain employs TRBV7-3 and TRBJ2-1; 8 bases agree with TRBD2. After removal of 5 bases from V and 6 bases from J, the junction contained 12 bases not matched to a gene. The CDR3 consists of 16 residues. CDR1 and CDR2 from the germline V gene are SGHTA and FQGTGA.